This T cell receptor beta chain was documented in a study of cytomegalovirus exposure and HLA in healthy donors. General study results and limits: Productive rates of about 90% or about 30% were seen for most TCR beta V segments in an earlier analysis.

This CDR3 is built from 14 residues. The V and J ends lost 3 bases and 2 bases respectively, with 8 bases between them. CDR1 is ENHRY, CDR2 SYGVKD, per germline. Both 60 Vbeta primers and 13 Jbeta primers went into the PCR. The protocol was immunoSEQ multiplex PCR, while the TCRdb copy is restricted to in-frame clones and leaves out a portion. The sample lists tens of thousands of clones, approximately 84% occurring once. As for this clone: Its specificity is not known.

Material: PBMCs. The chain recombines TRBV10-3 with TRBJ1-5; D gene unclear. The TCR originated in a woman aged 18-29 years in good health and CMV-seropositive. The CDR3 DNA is TGTGCCATCAGTGATCAAACAGGCAATCAGCCCCAGCATTTT. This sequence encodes CAISDQTGNQPQHF.